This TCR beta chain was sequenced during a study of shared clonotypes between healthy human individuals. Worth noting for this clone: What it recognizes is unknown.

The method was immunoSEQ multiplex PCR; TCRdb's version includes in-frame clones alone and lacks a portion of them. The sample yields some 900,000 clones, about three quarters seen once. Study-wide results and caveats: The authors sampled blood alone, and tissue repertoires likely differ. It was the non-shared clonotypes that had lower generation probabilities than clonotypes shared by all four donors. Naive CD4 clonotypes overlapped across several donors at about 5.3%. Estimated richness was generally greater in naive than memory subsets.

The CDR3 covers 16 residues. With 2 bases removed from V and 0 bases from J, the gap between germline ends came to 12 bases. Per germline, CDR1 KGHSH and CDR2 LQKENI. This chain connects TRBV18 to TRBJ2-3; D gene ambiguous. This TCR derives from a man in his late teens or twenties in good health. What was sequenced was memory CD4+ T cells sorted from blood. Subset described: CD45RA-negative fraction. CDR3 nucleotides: TGTGCCAGCTCACCATTGGCGGCGGCTAGCACAGATACGCAGTATTTT. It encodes CASSPLAAASTDTQYF.